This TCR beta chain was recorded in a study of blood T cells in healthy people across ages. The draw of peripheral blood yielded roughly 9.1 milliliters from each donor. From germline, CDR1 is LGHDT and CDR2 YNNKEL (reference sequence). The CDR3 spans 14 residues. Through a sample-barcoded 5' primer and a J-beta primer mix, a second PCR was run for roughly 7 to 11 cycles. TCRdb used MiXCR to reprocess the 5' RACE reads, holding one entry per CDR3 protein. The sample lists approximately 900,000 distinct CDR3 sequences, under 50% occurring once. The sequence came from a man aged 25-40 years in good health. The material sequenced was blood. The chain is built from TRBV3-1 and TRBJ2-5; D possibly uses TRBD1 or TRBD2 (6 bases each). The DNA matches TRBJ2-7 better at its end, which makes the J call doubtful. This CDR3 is CASSQEGGLYEQYF. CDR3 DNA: TGTGCCAGCAGCCAGGAGGGGGGATTATACGAGCAGTACTTC.